These 27 T cell receptor beta chains share one sample of origin, sequenced in a study of cytomegalovirus exposure and HLA in healthy donors. This PCR relied on a set of 60 Vbeta primers and 13 Jbeta primers. Libraries were prepared by immunoSEQ multiplex PCR; TCRdb keeps only in-frame clonotypes and omits some of them. The table lists 100,000 to 150,000 clones, about 10% of them singletons. The material sequenced was PBMCs. The receptors originated from a woman aged 18-29 years in good health and CMV-seropositive.

There are a few counts of this clone. The same CDR3 also results from other DNA sequences found in this sample. V is TRBV27 and J is TRBJ2-6; no definite D call. The germline V gene has CDR1 MNHEY and CDR2 SMNVEV (reference sequence). Trimming removed 4 bases at V and 2 bases at J, with 9 bases between. The CDR3 runs 15 residues. CDR3 loop: CASSYYPPGANVLTF. DNA of the CDR3: TGTGCCAGCAGTTACTATCCCCCTGGGGCCAACGTCCTGACTTTC. The complete variable domain, with remaining parts taken from reference TRBV27 and TRBJ2-6, reads EAQVTQNPRYLITVTGKKLTVTCSQNMNHEYMSWYRQDPGLGLRQIYYSMNVEVTDKGDVPEGYKVSRKEKRNFPLILESPSPNQTSLYFCASSYYPPGANVLTFGAGSRLTVL.

The chain employs TRBV4-2 and TRBJ1-5; TRBD1 aligns across 8 bases. In germline, CDR1 is LGHNA, CDR2 YNFKEQ. V was pared by 0 bases and J by 0 bases, with 13 bases of the junction left unmatched. CDR3 length: 20 residues. Here the CDR3 reads CASSQEGTSTGGYSNQPQHF. The CDR3 region has the DNA TGTGCCAGCAGCCAAGAAGGAACGAGTACAGGGGGGTATAGCAATCAGCCCCAGCATTTT.

This chain joins TRBV7-8 and TRBJ2-7, with TRBD1 as a possible D gene (6 bases). CDR1 is SGHVS, CDR2 FQNEAQ, per germline. The CDR3 has 12 residues. V was pared by 2 bases and J by 4 bases, with 6 bases between. The DNA of the CDR3 is TGTGCCAGCAGCTTAAGGGGGTACGAGCAGTACTTC. Its protein product is CASSLRGYEQYF.

CDR3 protein: CASSPTSGENTGELFF. CDR3 bases: TGTGCCAGCAGCCCAACTAGCGGTGAGAACACCGGGGAGCTGTTTTTT. This chain uses TRBV7-9 with TRBJ2-2, with TRBD2 matching over 8 bases. J lost 1 base, V lost 5 bases, and 6 bases had no gene match. Germline CDR1 and CDR2: SEHNR and FQNEAQ (reference sequence). CDR3 length: 16 amino acids.

This sequence joins TRBV30 and TRBJ2-7; D may be TRBD1 (6 bases). The germline V gene encodes CDR1 GTSNPN and CDR2 SVGIG (reference sequence). The CDR3 extends over 12 amino acids. Trimming left V 6 bases short and J 8 bases short, with 17 bases between. The CDR3 is CACTIGQTQQYF. CDR3 nucleotide sequence: TGTGCCTGTACCATAGGACAGACACAGCAGTACTTC.

The rearrangement links TRBV7-2 to TRBJ2-1, with 7 bases that match TRBD2. Germline trimming cut 0 bases from V and 9 bases from J; bases unmatched to any gene: 5. The CDR3 has 14 amino acids. CDR1 and CDR2 (germline): SGHTA, FQGNSA. The CDR3: CASSLAGGPSEQFF. The CDR3 nucleotides are TGTGCCAGCAGCTTAGCGGGAGGGCCGAGTGAGCAGTTCTTC.

The V call is TRBV11-2, the J call TRBJ1-1; D is undetermined. Germline V gene sequence: CDR1 SGHAT, CDR2 FQNNGV. This CDR3 region has 11 residues. The V gene lost 5 bases and the J gene lost 9 bases, with 10 bases spanning the gap. Here the CDR3 reads CASSGGSKAFF. CDR3 in DNA: TGTGCCAGCAGCGGAGGCAGCAAAGCTTTCTTT. Full variable domain (missing parts from reference TRBV11-2 and TRBJ1-1): EAGVAQSPRYKIIEKRQSVAFWCNPISGHATLYWYQQILGQGPKLLIQFQNNGVVDDSQLPKDRFSAERLKGVDSTLKIQPAKLEDSAVYLCASSGGSKAFFGQGTRLTVV.

This clone was detected only a few times. The chain uses TRBV5-1 and TRBJ2-2; D is perhaps TRBD2 (6 bases). The CDR3 runs to 17 residues. Looked up from germline, CDR1 is SGHRS and CDR2 is YFSETQ. With 0 bases removed from V and 8 bases from J, the gap between germline ends came to 20 bases. CDR3 amino acids: CASSLELAARYAGELFF. The CDR3 DNA sequence: TGCGCCAGCAGCTTGGAACTAGCCGCTCGATATGCAGGGGAGCTGTTTTTT.

This clone appeared once. The rearrangement links TRBV6-5 to TRBJ2-1; TRBD2 agrees at 10 bases. Trimming took 4 bases from V and 5 from J; bases not matched to a gene: 5. Germline V lookup: CDR1 MNHEY, CDR2 SVGAGI. CDR3 size: 15 residues. CDR3: CASSLAGGLHNEQFF. CDR3 nucleotides: TGTGCCAGCAGTTTAGCGGGAGGACTACACAATGAGCAGTTCTTC.

The J gene is TRBJ1-2, the V gene TRBV18, with D unresolved. The CDR3 contains 17 residues. CDR1 is KGHSH and CDR2 is LQKENI in the germline V gene. The V end was cut by 1 base, the J end by 4 bases, with 19 bases between. CDR3 loop: CASSPLASTGNPYGYTF. CDR3 DNA sequence: TGTGCCAGCTCACCACTGGCTTCCACCGGGAACCCCTATGGCTACACCTTC.

In its sample, this clone was seen a few times. The chain employs TRBV6-6 and TRBJ1-5; no firm D call. V was clipped by 2 bases and J by 0 bases, with 8 bases between them. The CDR3 is 15 residues long. Germline assignment: CDR1 MNHNY and CDR2 SVGAGI (reference sequence). The CDR3 here is CASSYDIDSNQPQHF. CDR3 nucleotides: TGTGCCAGCAGTTACGACATTGATAGCAATCAGCCCCAGCATTTT.

V usage is TRBV30 and J usage is TRBJ1-3; possible D gene TRBD1, 5 bases. The germline V and J ends were trimmed by 2 bases and 4 bases, with 15 bases remaining between them. CDR3 length: 15 residues. Germline V gene data show CDR1 as GTSNPN and CDR2 as SVGIG (reference sequence). CDR3 nucleotide sequence: TGTGCCTGGAGTTGGGTCGGGGGGTTAGGAAACACCATATATTTT. Protein product: CAWSWVGGLGNTIYF. Supplemented by reference TRBV30 and TRBJ1-3, the full variable domain reads SQTIHQWPATLVQPVGSPLSLECTVEGTSNPNLYWYRQAAGRGLQLLFYSVGIGQISSEVPQNLSASRPQDRQFILSSKKLLLSDSGFYLCAWSWVGGLGNTIYFGEGSWLTVV.

The rearrangement uses TRBV7-8 and TRBJ2-3; a weak D match, TRBD2 (6 bases). CDR1 is SGHVS, CDR2 FQNEAQ, per germline. V lost 5 bases and J 2 bases, leaving 17 bases between the germline ends. This CDR3 is built from 16 residues. The CDR3 region is CASSPPGGTLTDTQYF. For the CDR3, the DNA is TGTGCCAGCAGCCCCCCGGGCGGGACCCTCACAGATACGCAGTATTTT.

This clone was seen more than once but under ten times. The rearrangement uses TRBV5-1 and TRBJ1-1; D not certain. Germline V gene data show CDR1 as SGHRS and CDR2 as YFSETQ. Trimming took 3 bases from V and 5 from J, leaving 14 bases between them. The CDR3 consists of 14 residues. As DNA, the CDR3 is TGCGCCAGCAGCTCCGGGAACCAAGGGACTGAAGCTTTCTTT. Protein product: CASSSGNQGTEAFF.

Here the CDR3 reads CASASGPTDTQYF. CDR3 DNA: TGTGCCAGCGCTAGCGGACCCACAGATACGCAGTATTTT. V is TRBV4-2 and J is TRBJ2-3, with 7 bases aligning to TRBD2. The CDR3 consists of 13 residues. The V gene end was trimmed by 8 bases and the J gene end by 2 bases; junction bases not matched to a gene: 4. CDR1 is LGHNA and CDR2 is YNFKEQ in the germline V gene.

Written as DNA, the CDR3 is TGTGCCAGCTCTATAACCCGCTACACTGAAGCTTTCTTT. As protein: CASSITRYTEAFF. This chain links TRBV28 with TRBJ1-1, with no clear D. CDR3 length: 13 amino acids. Germline CDR1 reads MDHEN; CDR2 reads SYDVKM. V was trimmed by 8 bases and J by 3 bases, leaving 13 bases between them.

The sample holds a few counts of this clone. The rearrangement joins TRBV19 to TRBJ1-2; possible D gene TRBD1, 6 bases. This CDR3 is built from 15 residues. V was clipped by 6 bases and J by 1 base, with 15 bases between them. The germline gives CDR1 LNHDA, CDR2 SQIVND (reference sequence). CDR3 sequence reads: CASRGRTADNYGYTF. Here the CDR3 DNA reads TGTGCCAGTAGGGGCCGGACAGCGGATAACTATGGCTACACCTTC.

This clone was found a few times. The gene calls are TRBV15 and TRBJ1-5; 8 nucleotides align to TRBD1. CDR3 length equals 15 residues. V dropped 4 bases and J dropped 6; count of bases not matched to a gene: 8. The germline gives CDR1 LNHNV, CDR2 YYDKDF (reference sequence). The CDR3 region is CATSIDRGVGQPQHF. In DNA, the CDR3 is TGTGCCACCAGCATCGACAGGGGCGTCGGTCAGCCCCAGCATTTT.

The chain couples TRBV5-1 to TRBJ2-1, with 7 bases identical to TRBD1. The J segment lost 9 bases and the V segment lost 4 bases, leaving 7 bases of the junction unmatched. From germline, CDR1 is SGHRS and CDR2 YFSETQ. The CDR3 consists of 13 residues. CDR3 in amino acids: CASSPTGVGEQFF. CDR3 bases: TGCGCCAGCAGCCCCACAGGGGTGGGTGAGCAGTTCTTC.

Only a few counts were recorded for this clone. V is TRBV11-2 and J is TRBJ2-1, with 10 nucleotides matching TRBD2. The germline V gene has CDR1 SGHAT and CDR2 FQNNGV. V shed 1 base and J 9 bases; nucleotides not matched to a gene: 6. The CDR3 spans 15 residues. The CDR3 DNA sequence: TGTGCCAGCAGCTTAGGGCCTAGCGGGAGAGGTGAGCAGTTCTTC. Translation gives CASSLGPSGRGEQFF.

The V gene is TRBV5-1, the J gene TRBJ2-2; 8 positions match TRBD2. V gave up 2 bases and J gave up 1 base; unmatched junction bases: 4. The CDR3 is made up of 16 amino acids. Per the germline V gene, CDR1 is SGHRS and CDR2 is YFSETQ. The CDR3 region is CASSFSGTGNTGELFF. The CDR3 bases are TGCGCCAGCAGCTTTAGCGGGACGGGGAACACCGGGGAGCTGTTTTTT. Variable domain in full (rest from reference TRBV5-1 and TRBJ2-2): KAGVTQTPRYLIKTRGQQVTLSCSPISGHRSVSWYQQTPGQGLQFLFEYFSETQRNKGNFPGRFSGRQFSNSRSEMNVSTLELGDSALYLCASSFSGTGNTGELFFGEGSRLTVL.

This clone came up a few times. The V and J genes are TRBV15 and TRBJ2-3, with D unresolved. Germline V gene lookup returns CDR1 LNHNV and CDR2 YYDKDF (reference sequence). Trimming shortened V by 2 bases and J by 4 bases, and 13 bases separated the two germline ends. CDR3 length equals 15 residues. The CDR3 region is CATSRLESRPDTQYF. For the CDR3, the DNA is TGTGCCACCAGCAGACTAGAAAGTCGTCCAGATACGCAGTATTTT.

This clone came up a few times. The CDR3 here is CASRARRETDTQYF. The DNA of the CDR3 is TGTGCCAGCCGAGCGAGGCGGGAAACAGATACGCAGTATTTT. This chain joins TRBV5-4 and TRBJ2-3, with D perhaps matching TRBD2 (6 bases). The CDR3 sequence is 14 residues long. V lost 7 bases to trimming and J lost 3 bases, with 15 bases between them. The germline V gene encodes CDR1 SGHNT and CDR2 YYREEE (reference sequence).

The rearrangement joins TRBV5-1 to TRBJ2-7; D is perhaps TRBD2 (6 bases). The CDR3 extends over 14 amino acids. V was shortened by 0 bases and J by 4 bases, with 11 bases between the two germline ends. CDR1 and CDR2 from the germline V gene are SGHRS and YFSETQ. CDR3 bases: TGCGCCAGCAGCTTGGGTAGCGGAACTTACGAGCAGTACTTC. This translates into CASSLGSGTYEQYF.

DNA of the CDR3: TGTGCCATCAGTGTGAAGGGCAGGGACTTGGGGAATGAGCAGTTCTTC. Amino acids: CAISVKGRDLGNEQFF. The chain recombines TRBV10-3 with TRBJ2-1; perhaps TRBD2 as D (6 bases). V was clipped by 4 bases and J by 7 bases, with 20 bases between them. Per the germline V gene, CDR1 is ENHRY and CDR2 is SYGVKD. The CDR3 loop spans 16 amino acids.

This clone was seen a few times. The genes are TRBV19 and TRBJ1-5; D is ambiguous. Germline V gives CDR1 LNHDA, CDR2 SQIVND (reference sequence). Trimming left V 5 bases short and J 5 bases short, with 19 bases between. CDR3 length: 16 amino acids. CDR3 in amino acids: CASSPSSGVIYQPQHF. CDR3 in DNA: TGTGCCAGTAGTCCCTCAAGCGGAGTGATCTATCAGCCCCAGCATTTT. The complete variable domain, with remaining parts taken from reference TRBV19 and TRBJ1-5, reads DGGITQSPKYLFRKEGQNVTLSCEQNLNHDAMYWYRQDPGQGLRLIYYSQIVNDFQKGDIAEGYSVSREKKESFPLTVTSAQKNPTAFYLCASSPSSGVIYQPQHFGDGTRLSIL.

Comment on this clone: The junction departs from the called germline gene at one end, perhaps through a read error. This rearrangement joins TRBV2 to TRBJ2-3; 8 bases are shared with TRBD2. This CDR3 has 15 residues. The germline gives CDR1 SNHLY, CDR2 FYNNEI. The DNA of the CDR3 is TGTGCCAGCAGTGTGGGACGGACTAGCACGGATACGCAGTATTTT. This gives the protein CASSVGRTSTDTQYF.